A selection of T cell receptor beta chains follows, all from one sample in a study of cytomegalovirus exposure and HLA in healthy donors. Repertoires were generated with immunoSEQ multiplex PCR, while TCRdb's copy carries only in-frame clones and drops some. The repertoire consists of 130,000 to 150,000 clones, with about three quarters occurring once and the leading ten covering approximately 14%. The sample taken for sequencing was PBMCs. These receptors were collected from a human donor in good health. CDR3s include the opening cysteine and the closing phenylalanine or tryptophan. D genes are given only for firm matches. Not all rows give a size; the values are once, few, many and, for expanded clones, a class.

d_gene: NA; j_gene: TRBJ2-7; abundance: few; v_gene: TRBV30; len: 14; CDR3aa: CAWSLLGRGGEQYF; CDR3nt: TGTGCCTGGAGTCTCCTCGGGAGAGGCGGCGAGCAGTACTTC
d_gene: NA; j_gene: TRBJ1-1; abundance: NA; v_gene: TRBV6-5; len: 14; CDR3aa: CASSYGRGNTEAFF; CDR3nt: TGTGCCAGCAGTTACGGCAGGGGGAACACTGAAGCTTTCTTT
d_gene: NA; j_gene: TRBJ2-2; abundance: NA; v_gene: TRBV11-2; len: 16; CDR3aa: CASSLVVASAGGELFF; CDR3nt: TGTGCCAGCAGCTTAGTCGTCGCTAGCGCGGGCGGGGAGCTGTTTTTT
d_gene: NA; j_gene: TRBJ1-3; abundance: NA; v_gene: TRBV6-1; len: 15; CDR3aa: CASSTDRNSGNTIYF; CDR3nt: TGTGCCAGCAGTACCGACAGGAACTCTGGAAACACCATATATTTT
d_gene: NA; j_gene: TRBJ2-1; abundance: NA; v_gene: TRBV10-3; len: 13; CDR3aa: CAISAGDVNEQFF; CDR3nt: TGTGCCATCAGTGCGGGAGACGTGAATGAGCAGTTCTTC
d_gene: TRBD1; j_gene: TRBJ2-7; abundance: NA; v_gene: TRBV28; len: 15; CDR3aa: CASSPPGTGGNEQYF; CDR3nt: TGTGCCAGCAGTCCTCCCGGGACAGGGGGCAACGAGCAGTACTTC
d_gene: TRBD1; j_gene: TRBJ2-5; abundance: NA; v_gene: TRBV6-5; len: 13; CDR3aa: CASNQGAQETQYF; CDR3nt: TGTGCCAGCAACCAGGGGGCCCAAGAGACCCAGTACTTC
d_gene: TRBD2; j_gene: TRBJ2-3; abundance: NA; v_gene: TRBV6-1; len: 16; CDR3aa: CASSEAGEGSTDTQYF; CDR3nt: TGTGCCAGCAGTGAAGCTGGGGAGGGGAGCACAGATACGCAGTATTTT
d_gene: NA; j_gene: TRBJ2-5; abundance: few; v_gene: TRBV5-1; len: 14; CDR3aa: CASSQTLYQETQYF; CDR3nt: TGCGCCAGCAGCCAGACACTGTACCAAGAGACCCAGTACTTC
d_gene: NA; j_gene: TRBJ2-5; abundance: NA; v_gene: TRBV5-4; len: 15; CDR3aa: CASSPGGTGQETQYF; CDR3nt: TGTGCCAGCAGCCCGGGTGGTACCGGGCAAGAGACCCAGTACTTC
d_gene: NA; j_gene: TRBJ1-4; abundance: NA; v_gene: TRBV5-4; len: 14; CDR3aa: CASSTQRENEKLFF; CDR3nt: TGTGCCAGCAGCACACAGAGAGAAAATGAAAAACTGTTTTTT
d_gene: TRBD1; j_gene: TRBJ1-3; abundance: NA; v_gene: TRBV9; len: 13; CDR3aa: CASSGSRTGRSTF; CDR3nt: TGTGCCAGCAGCGGGTCCAGGACAGGGCGGTCAACTTTT
d_gene: NA; j_gene: TRBJ2-1; abundance: NA; v_gene: TRBV25-1; len: 15; CDR3aa: CASISSTSSYNEQFF; CDR3nt: TGTGCCAGCATTTCTTCCACTAGTAGCTACAATGAGCAGTTCTTC
d_gene: NA; j_gene: TRBJ2-7; abundance: NA; v_gene: TRBV19; len: 15; CDR3aa: CASSATGTGPYEQYF; CDR3nt: TGTGCCAGTAGTGCCACCGGGACTGGCCCCTACGAGCAGTACTTC
d_gene: NA; j_gene: TRBJ2-7; abundance: NA; v_gene: TRBV9; len: 15; CDR3aa: CASSVEGGNSYEQYF; CDR3nt: TGTGCCAGCAGCGTAGAAGGCGGAAATTCCTACGAGCAGTACTTC
d_gene: NA; j_gene: TRBJ2-1; abundance: NA; v_gene: TRBV4-2; len: 13; CDR3aa: CASSQVRVNEQFF; CDR3nt: TGTGCCAGCAGCCAAGTCAGGGTAAATGAGCAGTTCTTC
d_gene: NA; j_gene: TRBJ2-1; abundance: NA; v_gene: TRBV6-5; len: 15; CDR3aa: CATNLWGRAYNEQFF; CDR3nt: TGTGCCACCAATCTCTGGGGCAGAGCCTACAATGAGCAGTTCTTC
d_gene: TRBD1; j_gene: TRBJ2-7; abundance: NA; v_gene: TRBV29-1; len: 11; CDR3aa: CSARTGGEQYF; CDR3nt: TGCAGCGCCCGGACAGGGGGCGAGCAGTACTTC
d_gene: TRBD2; j_gene: TRBJ2-5; abundance: NA; v_gene: TRBV5-4; len: 16; CDR3aa: CASSLVSGVSQETQYF; CDR3nt: TGTGCCAGCAGCTTGGTTAGCGGGGTATCCCAAGAGACCCAGTACTTC
d_gene: TRBD1; j_gene: TRBJ1-1; abundance: NA; v_gene: TRBV11-2; len: 14; CDR3aa: CASSSTTGITEAFF; CDR3nt: TGTGCCAGCAGCTCCACGACAGGGATTACTGAAGCTTTCTTT
d_gene: NA; j_gene: TRBJ1-1; abundance: NA; v_gene: TRBV11-3; len: 13; CDR3aa: CASSLTLNTEAFF; CDR3nt: TGTGCCAGCAGCTTAACTCTGAACACTGAAGCTTTCTTT
d_gene: NA; j_gene: TRBJ2-7; abundance: once; v_gene: TRBV6-5; len: 14; CDR3aa: CASSYSLKGDEQYF; CDR3nt: TGTGCCAGCAGTTACTCATTAAAGGGGGACGAGCAGTACTTC
d_gene: NA; j_gene: TRBJ2-1; abundance: NA; v_gene: TRBV9; len: 13; CDR3aa: CASSVATNNEQFF; CDR3nt: TGTGCCAGCAGCGTAGCTACTAACAATGAGCAGTTCTTC
d_gene: TRBD2; j_gene: TRBJ2-5; abundance: once; v_gene: TRBV5-1; len: 16; CDR3aa: CASSYGISGSQETQYF; CDR3nt: TGCGCCAGCAGCTACGGAATTAGCGGGAGCCAAGAGACCCAGTACTTC
d_gene: NA; j_gene: TRBJ2-3; abundance: NA; v_gene: TRBV28; len: 13; CDR3aa: CASNEQNTDTQYF; CDR3nt: TGTGCCAGCAATGAACAGAACACAGATACGCAGTATTTT
d_gene: NA; j_gene: TRBJ1-6; abundance: NA; v_gene: TRBV4-2; len: 15; CDR3aa: CASSQGVEGNSPLHF; CDR3nt: TGTGCCAGCAGCCAAGGTGTGGAGGGTAATTCACCCCTCCACTTT
d_gene: TRBD1; j_gene: TRBJ1-2; abundance: NA; v_gene: TRBV5-1; len: 13; CDR3aa: CASSLLGGGGYTF; CDR3nt: TGCGCCAGCAGCTTGCTAGGGGGCGGTGGCTACACCTTC
d_gene: TRBD1; j_gene: TRBJ2-1; abundance: NA; v_gene: TRBV5-4; len: 13; CDR3aa: CASSLGTGNEQFF; CDR3nt: TGTGCCAGCAGCTTGGGGACAGGCAATGAGCAGTTCTTC
d_gene: TRBD1; j_gene: TRBJ2-5; abundance: NA; v_gene: TRBV5-1; len: 14; CDR3aa: CASSSGTGKETQYF; CDR3nt: TGCGCCAGCAGCTCCGGGACAGGGAAGGAGACCCAGTACTTC
d_gene: TRBD1; j_gene: TRBJ2-2; abundance: NA; v_gene: TRBV19; len: 15; CDR3aa: CASRGTGLNTGELFF; CDR3nt: TGTGCCAGTAGGGGGACAGGATTGAACACCGGGGAGCTGTTTTTT
d_gene: NA; j_gene: TRBJ2-3; abundance: NA; v_gene: TRBV10-3; len: 18; CDR3aa: CAISESGSLAGKLDTQYF; CDR3nt: TGTGCCATCAGTGAGTCGGGCTCGCTGGCGGGAAAACTAGATACGCAGTATTTT
d_gene: NA; j_gene: TRBJ2-1; abundance: once; v_gene: TRBV4-1; len: 15; CDR3aa: CASSSPSAGWDEQFF; CDR3nt: TGCGCCAGCAGCTCCCCTAGTGCAGGGTGGGATGAGCAGTTCTTC
d_gene: NA; j_gene: TRBJ2-1; abundance: once; v_gene: TRBV10-1; len: 13; CDR3aa: CASSEGLVNEQFF; CDR3nt: TGCGCCAGCAGTGAGGGACTGGTCAATGAGCAGTTCTTC
d_gene: TRBD2; j_gene: TRBJ2-5; abundance: few; v_gene: TRBV6-1; len: 15; CDR3aa: CASSELAGGQETQYF; CDR3nt: TGTGCCAGCAGTGAACTAGCGGGGGGGCAAGAGACCCAGTACTTC
d_gene: NA; j_gene: TRBJ2-2; abundance: NA; v_gene: TRBV13; len: 17; CDR3aa: CASSSIISSGYTGELFF; CDR3nt: TGTGCCAGCAGCTCCATTATATCGAGCGGATACACCGGGGAGCTGTTTTTT
d_gene: TRBD2; j_gene: TRBJ2-5; abundance: NA; v_gene: TRBV29-1; len: 14; CDR3aa: CSLGASGGRETQYF; CDR3nt: TGCAGCTTGGGGGCTAGCGGGGGGCGGGAGACCCAGTACTTC
d_gene: NA; j_gene: TRBJ1-1; abundance: NA; v_gene: TRBV9; len: 12; CDR3aa: CASSVAGGEAFF; CDR3nt: TGTGCCAGCAGCGTAGCCGGGGGTGAAGCTTTCTTT
d_gene: TRBD1; j_gene: TRBJ2-6; abundance: NA; v_gene: TRBV10-3; len: 17; CDR3aa: CAINAGTGRSGANVLTF; CDR3nt: TGTGCCATCAATGCCGGGACAGGTCGATCTGGGGCCAACGTCCTGACTTTC
d_gene: TRBD2; j_gene: TRBJ2-2; abundance: NA; v_gene: TRBV9; len: 18; CDR3aa: CASSVGLGLAEGTGELFF; CDR3nt: TGTGCCAGCAGCGTAGGTCTGGGACTAGCGGAGGGGACCGGGGAGCTGTTTTTT
d_gene: NA; j_gene: TRBJ2-7; abundance: once; v_gene: TRBV7-2; len: 14; CDR3aa: CASSLVLQTYEQYF; CDR3nt: TGTGCCAGCAGCTTAGTTCTTCAGACCTACGAGCAGTACTTC
d_gene: NA; j_gene: TRBJ2-7; abundance: NA; v_gene: TRBV6-1; len: 11; CDR3aa: CASRGGGEQYF; CDR3nt: TGTGCCAGCAGGGGAGGAGGCGAGCAGTACTTC
d_gene: TRBD1; j_gene: TRBJ2-5; abundance: NA; v_gene: TRBV5-1; len: 14; CDR3aa: CASSLTGGTETQYF; CDR3nt: TGCGCCAGCAGCTTGACAGGGGGGACTGAGACCCAGTACTTC
d_gene: NA; j_gene: TRBJ1-2; abundance: NA; v_gene: TRBV25-1; len: 17; CDR3aa: CASSARGWGGGNYGYTF; CDR3nt: TGTGCCAGCAGTGCAAGGGGCTGGGGGGGAGGAAACTATGGCTACACCTTC
d_gene: TRBD1; j_gene: TRBJ1-5; abundance: NA; v_gene: TRBV6-4; len: 16; CDR3aa: CASRRDRVGSNQPQHF; CDR3nt: TGTGCCAGCAGGAGGGACAGGGTGGGCAGCAATCAGCCCCAGCATTTT
d_gene: NA; j_gene: TRBJ2-7; abundance: NA; v_gene: TRBV28; len: 12; CDR3aa: CASRGSSYEQYF; CDR3nt: TGTGCCAGCAGGGGGAGCTCCTACGAGCAGTACTTC
d_gene: NA; j_gene: TRBJ1-1; abundance: NA; v_gene: TRBV10-3; len: 13; CDR3aa: CAISESGDTEAFF; CDR3nt: TGTGCCATCAGTGAGTCCGGTGATACTGAAGCTTTCTTT